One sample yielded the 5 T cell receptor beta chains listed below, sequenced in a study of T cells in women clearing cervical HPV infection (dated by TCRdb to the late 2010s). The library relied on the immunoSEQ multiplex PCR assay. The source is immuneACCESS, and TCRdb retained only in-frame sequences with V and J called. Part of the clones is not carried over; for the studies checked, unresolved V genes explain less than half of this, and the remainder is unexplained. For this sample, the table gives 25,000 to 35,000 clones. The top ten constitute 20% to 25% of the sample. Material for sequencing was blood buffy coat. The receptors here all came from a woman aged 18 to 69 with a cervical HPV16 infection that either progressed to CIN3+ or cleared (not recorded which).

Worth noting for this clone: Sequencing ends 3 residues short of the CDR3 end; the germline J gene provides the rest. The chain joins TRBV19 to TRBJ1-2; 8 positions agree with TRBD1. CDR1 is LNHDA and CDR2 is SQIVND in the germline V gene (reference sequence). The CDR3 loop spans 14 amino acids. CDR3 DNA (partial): TGTGCCAGTAGTCCAGGACAGGGCACAGATACC. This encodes CASSPGQGTDT. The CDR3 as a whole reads CASSPGQGTDTYTF. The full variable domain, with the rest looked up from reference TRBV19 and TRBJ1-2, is DGGITQSPKYLFRKEGQNVTLSCEQNLNHDAMYWYRQDPGQGLRLIYYSQIVNDFQKGDIAEGYSVSREKKESFPLTVTSAQKNPTAFYLCASSPGQGTDTYTFGSGTRLTVV.

This chain's CDR3 is CASSLERGRNEQFF. The CDR3 bases that were read are TGTGCCAGCAGCTTAGAAAGGGGGAGGAATGAG. The chain uses TRBV7-2 and TRBJ2-1, with D tentatively TRBD1 or TRBD2 (6 bases each). The CDR3 end is not reached by the read, which stops 3 residues before it; the germline J gene fills it in. V lost 1 base and J 7 bases, leaving 11 bases between the germline ends. The CDR3 is 14 amino acids. Germline V gene lookup returns CDR1 SGHTA and CDR2 FQGNSA.

This chain's CDR3 is CASSWRVEQYF. The part of the CDR3 DNA that was read is TGTGCCAGCAGTTGGCGGGTCGAG. The chain has TRBV6-2 or TRBV6-3 and TRBJ2-7, with D possibly being TRBD2 (5 bases). From the germline J gene comes the end of the CDR3, since the read stops 3 residues before it. This CDR3 spans 11 amino acids. Trimming left V 4 bases short and J 6 bases short, with 7 bases between. Germline V gene sequence: CDR1 MNHEY, CDR2 SVGEGT.

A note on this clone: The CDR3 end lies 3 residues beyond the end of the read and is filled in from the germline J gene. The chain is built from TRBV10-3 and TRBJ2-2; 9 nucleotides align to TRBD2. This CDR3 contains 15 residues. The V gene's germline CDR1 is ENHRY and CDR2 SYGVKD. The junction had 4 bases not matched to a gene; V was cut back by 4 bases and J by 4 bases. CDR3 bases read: TGTGCCATCAGTGGGGCTAGCGGGGCCACCGGGGAG. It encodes CAISGASGATGE. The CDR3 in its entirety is CAISGASGATGELFF.

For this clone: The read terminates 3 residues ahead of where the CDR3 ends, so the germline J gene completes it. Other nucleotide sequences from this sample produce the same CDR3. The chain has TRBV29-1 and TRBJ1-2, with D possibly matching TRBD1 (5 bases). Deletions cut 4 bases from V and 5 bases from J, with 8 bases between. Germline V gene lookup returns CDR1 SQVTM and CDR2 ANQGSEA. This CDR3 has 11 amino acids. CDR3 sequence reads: CSVGQNYGYTF. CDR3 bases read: TGCAGCGTTGGACAGAATTATGGC.